This T cell receptor (beta chain) was identified in a study of blood T cell repertoires in COVID-19. Sequencing was performed with immunoSEQ multiplex PCR; in TCRdb, only in-frame clones are kept and a portion is missing. The data hold around 500,000 clones, with roughly 90% observed a single time. Cohorts were based on clinical histories the participants reported. What the recovered Cohort 3 donors had was two negative PCRs, clearance, or symptom resolution. The length of the CDR3 is 17 residues. Looked up from germline, CDR1 is LGHNA and CDR2 is YSLEER. With 3 bases clipped from V and 4 bases from J, the junction kept 5 bases outside the gene matches.

Sequences were obtained from PBMCs or T cells enriched from blood (not recorded which). The V and J genes are TRBV4-3 and TRBJ2-1; 14 bases align to TRBD2. This TCR was recovered from a woman aged 40 to 50 who had recovered from COVID-19. CDR3 protein: CASSQRLAGGEYNEQFF. The CDR3, as DNA: TGCGCCAGCAGCCAGAGACTAGCGGGAGGGGAATACAATGAGCAGTTCTTC.